This passage covers 12 T cell receptor beta chains from one sample sequenced in a study of blood T cell repertoires in COVID-19. Assay: immunoSEQ multiplex PCR; the TCRdb copy retains only in-frame clones and omits some. The repertoire holds 100,000 to 150,000 clones, around nine tenths seen once, with 4.6% in the top ten. The sequenced sample consisted of peripheral blood. The receptors were gathered from a man in his sixties with COVID-19, enrolled during active disease.

This clone is a singleton in its sample. V is TRBV7-2 and J is TRBJ2-5; TRBD2 matches 10 bases. This CDR3 contains 13 residues. CDR1 and CDR2 from the germline V gene are SGHTA and FQGNSA. The junction had 8 bases not matched to a gene; V was cut back by 3 bases and J by 13 bases. The CDR3 region is CASSFTSGDARYF. CDR3 bases: TGTGCCAGCAGCTTCACTAGCGGGGACGCTCGGTACTTC. Drawing the rest from reference TRBV7-2 and TRBJ2-5, the complete variable domain is GAGVSQSPSNKVTEKGKDVELRCDPISGHTALYWYRQSLGQGLEFLIYFQGNSAPDKSGLPSDRFSAERTGGSVSTLTIQRTQQEDSAVYLCASSFTSGDARYFGPGTRLLVL.

V gene TRBV11-2 combines with J gene TRBJ2-1; D is possibly TRBD1 (5 bases). Per the germline V gene, CDR1 is SGHAT and CDR2 is FQNNGV. This CDR3 is built from 17 residues. The V and J ends lost 5 bases and 0 bases respectively, with 17 bases between them. The DNA of the CDR3 is TGTGCCAGCAGCCTCCGACTGGCAGGGTCCTCCTACAATGAGCAGTTCTTC. Amino acid sequence: CASSLRLAGSSYNEQFF.

The chain employs TRBV7-9 and TRBJ2-5; D gene uncertain. The V end was cut by 1 base, the J end by 3 bases, with 9 bases between. This CDR3 spans 14 amino acids. Germline V gene data show CDR1 as SEHNR and CDR2 as FQNEAQ (reference sequence). CDR3 sequence reads: CASSLERLEETQYF. In DNA, the CDR3 is TGTGCCAGCAGCTTAGAAAGGCTAGAAGAGACCCAGTACTTC.

V usage is TRBV6-5 and J usage is TRBJ1-2, with 7 bases fitting TRBD1. The junction had 13 bases not matched to a gene; V was cut back by 8 bases and J by 4 bases. The CDR3 has 15 amino acids. The germline CDR1 and CDR2 sequences are MNHEY and SVGAGI. The CDR3, as DNA: TGTGCCAGCCGCGCAGAGGGACAGTCCCCCTATGGCTACACCTTC. Amino acids: CASRAEGQSPYGYTF.

The gene calls are TRBV10-1 and TRBJ1-5, with unresolved D. Germline CDR1 is WNHNN and CDR2 is SYGVQD (reference sequence). V was shortened by 2 bases and J by 4 bases, with 6 bases between the two germline ends. The CDR3 extends over 13 amino acids. CDR3 sequence reads: CASSEGLNQPQHF. In DNA, the CDR3 is TGCGCCAGCAGTGAGGGGCTGAATCAGCCCCAGCATTTT.

V is TRBV9 and J is TRBJ1-1; unclear D gene. The ends were cut back, 2 bases at V and 1 base at J, with 12 bases in the middle. This CDR3 comprises 15 residues. Germline lookup yields CDR1 SGDLS and CDR2 YYNGEE. The CDR3 bases are TGTGCCAGCAGCGTTGGGAGCTCAGGGAACACTGAAGCTTTCTTT. Translation gives CASSVGSSGNTEAFF.

This chain uses TRBV5-5 with TRBJ2-5, with D maybe TRBD2 (5 bases). Per germline, CDR1 SGHKS and CDR2 YYEKEE (reference sequence). Trimming removed 4 bases from V and 13 bases from J, with 17 bases in between. The CDR3 covers 12 residues. This chain's CDR3 is CASSDADFLLYF. The CDR3 DNA reads as TGTGCCAGCAGCGACGCGGACTTCCTTTTGTACTTC.

The V and J genes are TRBV7-2 and TRBJ2-3, with TRBD2 as a possible D gene (6 bases). The CDR3 loop spans 15 amino acids. Germline CDR1 and CDR2: SGHTA and FQGNSA. Trimming stripped 4 bases from V and 2 bases from J, with 13 bases between. DNA for the CDR3: TGTGCCAGCAGCTCGTACGGGGGTGTCACAGATACGCAGTATTTT. It translates to CASSSYGGVTDTQYF.

The chain couples TRBV5-4 to TRBJ1-1; D unresolved. The V and J ends lost 2 bases and 7 bases respectively, with 15 bases between them. CDR1 is SGHNT and CDR2 is YYREEE in the germline V gene (reference sequence). CDR3 length equals 14 residues. The CDR3, as DNA: TGTGCCAGCAGCTTAGGCCGGGATCTGGGTGAAGCTTTCTTT. This sequence encodes CASSLGRDLGEAFF.

V usage is TRBV7-2 and J usage is TRBJ2-7; 8 bases align to TRBD1. The V and J ends lost 5 bases and 6 bases, in that order; junction bases with no gene match: 9. Looked up from germline, CDR1 is SGHTA and CDR2 is FQGNSA. There are 14 residues in the CDR3. The CDR3 sequence is CASSSQGARSEQYF. The CDR3 bases are TGTGCCAGCAGCAGCCAGGGGGCGCGTAGCGAGCAGTACTTC.

The chain joins TRBV4-1 to TRBJ1-2; D might be TRBD1 (5 bases). CDR1 and CDR2 (germline): MGHRA, YSYEKL. Deletions cut 1 base from V and 3 bases from J, with 15 bases between. The CDR3 is 16 amino acids. CDR3 sequence: CASSQARGREDYGYTF. CDR3 nucleotide sequence: TGCGCCAGCAGCCAAGCGCGGGGCAGGGAAGACTATGGCTACACCTTC.

The chain recombines TRBV19 with TRBJ2-7; 12 nucleotides agree with TRBD1. CDR1 and CDR2 from the germline V gene are LNHDA and SQIVND (reference sequence). V dropped 5 bases and J dropped 0; count of bases not matched to a gene: 20. The CDR3 length is 21 residues. This CDR3 is CASSLQGTGGLAGSDSYEQYF. The CDR3 DNA reads TGTGCCAGTAGTCTCCAGGGGACAGGGGGCCTAGCGGGTTCCGACTCCTACGAGCAGTACTTC. Combining the CDR3 with reference TRBV19 and TRBJ2-7 gives the whole variable domain DGGITQSPKYLFRKEGQNVTLSCEQNLNHDAMYWYRQDPGQGLRLIYYSQIVNDFQKGDIAEGYSVSREKKESFPLTVTSAQKNPTAFYLCASSLQGTGGLAGSDSYEQYFGPGTRLTVT.